This is a list of T cell receptor beta chains from one sample in a study of blood T cell repertoires in COVID-19. The protocol was immunoSEQ multiplex PCR, while the TCRdb copy is restricted to in-frame clones and leaves out a portion. Found here are 240,000 or so clones, over 75% of them singletons; the top ten hold roughly 2%. Sequenced material: peripheral blood. All receptors derive from a man aged 25-45 years who had recovered from COVID-19. CDR3s include the opening cysteine and the closing phenylalanine or tryptophan. D genes are given only for firm matches. Not every row has a clone size; where given, it reads once, few, many or a size class.

V gene	clone size	J gene	D gene	CDR3 protein	CDR3 DNA
TRBV7-6	once	TRBJ1-1	NA	CASSLAQGRETEAFF	TGTGCCAGCAGCTTAGCACAGGGTCGGGAAACTGAAGCTTTCTTT
TRBV5-5	NA	TRBJ2-2	NA	CASSLSGGELFF	TGTGCCAGCAGCTTGTCGGGCGGGGAGCTGTTTTTT
TRBV18	NA	TRBJ2-2	TRBD1	CASSDRVGTGELFF	TGTGCCAGCTCGGACAGGGTCGGTACCGGGGAGCTGTTTTTT
TRBV5-1	NA	TRBJ2-5	TRBD2	CASSPRTSWRETQYF	TGCGCCAGCAGCCCCCGGACTAGCTGGCGAGAGACCCAGTACTTC
TRBV19	NA	TRBJ2-6	NA	CASSIEFPGANVLTF	TGTGCCAGTAGTATTGAGTTTCCTGGGGCCAACGTCCTGACTTTC
TRBV5-6	NA	TRBJ2-7	TRBD1	CASSLDEARDRVHEQYF	TGTGCCAGCAGCTTGGACGAGGCCAGGGACAGGGTCCACGAGCAGTACTTC
TRBV12-2	NA	TRBJ2-1	NA	CASRPRSSGDYNEQFF	TGTGCAAGTCGCCCCCGTTCTAGCGGGGATTACAATGAGCAGTTCTTC
TRBV2	NA	TRBJ1-3	NA	CASGEGPAATIYF	TGTGCCAGCGGAGAAGGTCCTGCGGCCACCATATATTTT
TRBV7-8	NA	TRBJ2-5	TRBD1	CASSLNRGYPGETQYF	TGTGCCAGCAGCTTGAACAGGGGGTACCCTGGAGAGACCCAGTACTTC
TRBV6-5	NA	TRBJ1-5	NA	CASSQESNQPQHF	TGTGCCAGCAGTCAGGAAAGCAATCAGCCCCAGCATTTT
TRBV9	NA	TRBJ2-2	TRBD1	CASSVLQGADGELFF	TGTGCCAGCAGCGTTTTACAGGGGGCGGACGGGGAGCTGTTTTTT
TRBV19	NA	TRBJ2-5	NA	CASSTTVQETQYF	TGTGCCAGTAGTACTACAGTACAAGAGACCCAGTACTTC
TRBV15	few	TRBJ1-6	TRBD1	CATSRGQGRSVILHF	TGTGCCACCAGCAGGGGACAGGGCCGATCCGTAATCCTCCACTTT
TRBV7-9	NA	TRBJ1-6	TRBD1	CASRQTGNNSPLHF	TGTGCCAGCAGACAGACAGGGAATAATTCACCCCTCCACTTT
TRBV15	NA	TRBJ1-2	TRBD1	CATSRQGAGNGYTF	TGTGCCACCAGCAGACAGGGGGCAGGGAATGGCTACACCTTC
TRBV4-1	NA	TRBJ2-7	NA	CASSRQGSEQYF	TGCGCCAGCAGCCGGCAGGGTTCCGAGCAGTACTTC
TRBV11-1	few	TRBJ1-1	NA	CASSPEQNTEAFF	TGTGCCAGCAGCCCAGAACAGAACACTGAAGCTTTCTTT
TRBV5-4	NA	TRBJ1-1	NA	CASSPVNTVRVEAFF	TGTGCCAGCAGCCCGGTAAACACGGTCAGGGTTGAAGCTTTCTTT
TRBV5-1	NA	TRBJ2-1	TRBD2	CASSPTRGGAEQFF	TGCGCCAGCTCCCCAACCCGGGGGGGAGCAGAGCAGTTCTTC
TRBV13	NA	TRBJ2-2	NA	CASSLRRAGELFF	TGTGCCAGCAGCTTAAGGCGGGCCGGGGAGCTGTTTTTT
TRBV5-4	NA	TRBJ2-7	NA	CASSLSNERQYF	TGTGCCAGCAGCCTATCGAACGAAAGGCAGTACTTC
TRBV5-6	NA	TRBJ2-1	TRBD2	CASSQERLAGSHEQFF	TGTGCCAGCAGCCAAGAAAGACTAGCCGGTTCTCATGAGCAGTTCTTC
TRBV14	NA	TRBJ1-2	NA	CASSQDGGYGYTF	TGTGCCAGCAGCCAAGATGGGGGGTATGGCTACACCTTC
TRBV15	NA	TRBJ2-7	NA	CATSRVGSSYAQYF	TGTGCCACCAGCAGAGTTGGCAGTTCGTACGCGCAGTACTTC
TRBV12-5	few	TRBJ1-3	TRBD1	CASGLVDPGGLVDTIYF	TGTGCTAGTGGTTTGGTGGATCCAGGGGGTTTGGTTGACACCATATATTTT
TRBV7-2	NA	TRBJ1-4	NA	CASSRRGRENGKLFF	TGTGCCAGCAGTAGGCGAGGCAGGGAAAATGGAAAACTGTTTTTT
TRBV7-7	NA	TRBJ2-5	TRBD2	CASSRESGGSDETQYF	TGTGCCAGCAGCCGGGAAAGCGGGGGGTCGGATGAGACCCAGTACTTC
TRBV5-4	NA	TRBJ1-3	TRBD1	CASSRDRVPGNTIYF	TGTGCCAGCAGCCGAGACAGGGTTCCTGGAAACACCATATATTTT
TRBV6-4	NA	TRBJ2-2	NA	CASSVQGFGAGELFF	TGTGCCAGCAGTGTACAGGGATTCGGTGCCGGGGAGCTGTTTTTT
TRBV7-3	NA	TRBJ2-1	TRBD2	CASSTGTSPYNEQFF	TGTGCCAGCAGCACCGGGACTAGTCCCTACAATGAGCAGTTCTTC
TRBV3-1/TRBV3-2	NA	TRBJ1-2	TRBD1	CASSGDRGGYTF	TGTGCCAGCAGCGGGGACAGGGGCGGCTACACCTTC
TRBV18	NA	TRBJ2-1	NA	CASSQQASSYNEQFF	TGTGCCAGCTCTCAACAGGCTAGCTCCTACAATGAGCAGTTCTTC
TRBV19	NA	TRBJ1-1	TRBD1	CASSTLGQVSF	TGTGCCAGTAGTACCCTCGGACAGGTTAGTTTT
TRBV7-9	NA	TRBJ2-3	TRBD2	CASSLASGGRGDTDTQYF	TGTGCCAGCAGCTTGGCTAGCGGGGGCCGGGGGGACACAGATACGCAGTATTTT
TRBV7-3	NA	TRBJ1-6	NA	CASSLASYNSPLHF	TGTGCCAGCAGCTTGGCCTCCTATAATTCACCCCTCCACTTT
TRBV19	NA	TRBJ1-3	NA	CASSDTGSPENTIYF	TGTGCCAGTAGTGACACAGGGAGTCCAGAGAACACCATATATTTT
TRBV6-5	NA	TRBJ2-3	NA	CASRTTGTDTQYF	TGTGCCAGCAGAACCACAGGGACAGATACGCAGTATTTT
TRBV21-1	once	TRBJ2-7	NA	CASSTLAGGEHEQYF	TGTGCCAGCAGCACCCTAGCGGGGGGTGAACACGAGCAGTACTTC
TRBV5-1	NA	TRBJ1-1	NA	CASSLRVGNTEAFF	TGCGCCAGCAGCTTGCGGGTGGGGAACACTGAAGCTTTCTTT
TRBV9	few	TRBJ2-3	NA	CASSVSPGDTQYF	TGTGCCAGCAGCGTGAGTCCGGGAGATACGCAGTATTTT
TRBV14	NA	TRBJ1-3	NA	CASSQWYSGNTIYF	TGTGCCAGCAGCCAATGGTACTCGGGAAACACCATATATTTT
TRBV10-3	NA	TRBJ2-5	TRBD2	CAIGRGEETQYF	TGTGCCATCGGGCGGGGGGAAGAGACCCAGTACTTC
TRBV7-2	NA	TRBJ2-7	NA	CASSLLMGGYEQYF	TGTGCCAGCAGCTTATTGATGGGAGGCTACGAGCAGTACTTC
TRBV7-9	NA	TRBJ1-4	TRBD1	CASSSGQGGRADLNEKLFF	TGTGCCAGCAGCTCGGGACAGGGCGGACGAGCCGATCTCAATGAAAAACTGTTTTTT
TRBV6-5	NA	TRBJ1-4	TRBD1	CASIPGTGNEKLFF	TGTGCCAGCATCCCCGGGACAGGCAATGAAAAACTGTTTTTT
TRBV6-5	NA	TRBJ2-7	NA	CASSLNYEQYF	TGTGCCAGCAGTCTTAATTACGAGCAGTACTTC
TRBV19	NA	TRBJ1-1	NA	CASSIEGVSEAFF	TGTGCCAGTAGTATAGAAGGAGTATCTGAAGCTTTCTTT
TRBV2	few	TRBJ2-2	NA	CASKQGSFNTGELFF	TGTGCCAGCAAGCAGGGGTCTTTTAACACCGGGGAGCTGTTTTTT
TRBV15	NA	TRBJ2-7	TRBD2	CATSRESGGGHYEQYF	TGTGCCACCAGCAGAGAGAGCGGGGGCGGACACTACGAGCAGTACTTC
TRBV2	once	TRBJ1-2	TRBD1	CASSVVAGGEVNGYTF	TGTGCCAGCAGTGTCGTGGCAGGGGGCGAGGTGAATGGCTACACCTTC
TRBV28	NA	TRBJ1-1	NA	CASSLLAGEAFF	TGTGCCAGCAGTTTGTTGGCAGGGGAAGCTTTCTTT
TRBV19	few	TRBJ1-2	TRBD1	CASSMGQGGPGYTF	TGTGCCAGTAGTATGGGGCAGGGGGGCCCTGGCTACACCTTC
TRBV28	NA	TRBJ1-2	NA	CASRPRGGGGYTF	TGTGCCAGCAGACCGAGGGGGGGCGGTGGCTACACCTTC
TRBV4-1	few	TRBJ2-1	TRBD1	CASKDRDNEQFF	TGCGCCAGCAAGGACAGGGACAATGAGCAGTTCTTC
TRBV5-1	few	TRBJ2-5	TRBD1	CASSLFGTGLRETQYF	TGCGCCAGCAGCTTGTTTGGGACAGGTTTACGGGAGACCCAGTACTTC
TRBV6-5	NA	TRBJ1-2	NA	CASSYRTGPPYGYTF	TGTGCCAGCAGTTACCGCACAGGGCCTCCTTATGGCTACACCTTC
TRBV5-1	NA	TRBJ1-1	NA	CASSVSTVNTEAFF	TGCGCCAGCAGCGTGTCGACAGTTAACACTGAAGCTTTCTTT
TRBV7-9	NA	TRBJ2-6	NA	CASSEEGGVAGANVLTF	TGTGCCAGCAGCGAGGAGGGGGGGGTAGCTGGGGCCAACGTCCTGACTTTC
TRBV7-3	NA	TRBJ1-1	NA	CASSAATGGTEAFF	TGTGCCAGCAGCGCGGCGACGGGGGGCACTGAAGCTTTCTTT
TRBV7-6	NA	TRBJ2-1	TRBD2	CASSTGLAGIDEQFF	TGTGCCAGCAGCACGGGACTAGCGGGGATTGATGAGCAGTTCTTC